This TCR beta chain was observed in a study of blood T cell repertoires in COVID-19 (dated by TCRdb to about 2020). Background on the whole study: Collaborator samples came from the United States, Italy and Spain and covered acute and convalescent phases of COVID-19. The material from the prospective study consisted of cDNA or gDNA derived from T cells, B-cell-depleted T cells, or PBMCs. Subjects who had been exposed to COVID-19, were actively infected with it, or had recovered from it provided the deeply sampled blood TCRbeta repertoires that made up the dataset. The repertoires were released in a freely available public database intended as a resource for research on the immune response to SARS-CoV-2. The samples were drawn from two sources: the first 160 participants of the ongoing ImmuneRACE study, and 1,254 subjects contributed by 6 global collaborators. A de-identified subject ID, COVID-19 status, age in years and sex were almost always included in the sample metadata. Where HLA class I and class II types were available, the types were taken from metadata supplied by the sample provider, not from assay-based typing. Paper-wide results and their limitations: The quantity of clinical and demographic metadata differed by source and by participant and was supplied without curation.

TCRbeta CDR3 regions were amplified from genomic DNA using the immunoSEQ Assay, a bias-controlled multiplex PCR. As for the authors' bioinformatics: Within the assay, amplification of reference gene primers was used to estimate how many nucleated cells each sample contained. Sequence reads were collapsed and filtered to measure the absolute abundance of every unique TCRbeta CDR3 rearrangement. For each sample, productive Simpson clonality was calculated by taking the square root of Simpson's diversity index across productive rearrangements. TCRdb retrieved this table from immuneACCESS and kept in-frame rearrangements only. Not all clones are present; in checked studies, unresolved V genes account for under half, and no reason is known for the remainder. Clonal size and the V and J genes are those of that table, whereas D and trimming came from the DNA. The sample table shows 200,000 to 250,000 clones, and around 83% are seen once. Around 6.8% of the sample comes from the top ten.

Each collaborating institution followed its own protocols to collect whole blood in K2EDTA tubes. For TCRbeta analysis, collaborator samples were shipped as frozen whole blood, as isolated PBMCs, or as DNA extracted from either sample type. Including the terminal cysteine and phenylalanine, the CDR3 comprises 13 residues. The read is trimmed to its CDR3 DNA, 39 bases read in frame from base 1. V and J are trimmed by 6 bases and 3 bases, and the gene matches miss 5 bases of the junction. Taken from the germline V gene (reference sequence), the CDR1 and CDR2 loops are MNHEY and SMNVEV. Points on this clone: Its specific antigen is unknown. There are no base qualities to consult, and no much larger clone falls within one base.

Material: peripheral blood. The chain is assembled from TRBV27 and TRBJ2-7; 7 bases in between match TRBD1. The TCR comes from a woman in her forties or fifties with acute or convalescent COVID-19. This receptor has the CDR3 CASRGTANYEQYF. The DNA is TGTGCCAGCAGAGGGACAGCTAACTACGAGCAGTACTTC.